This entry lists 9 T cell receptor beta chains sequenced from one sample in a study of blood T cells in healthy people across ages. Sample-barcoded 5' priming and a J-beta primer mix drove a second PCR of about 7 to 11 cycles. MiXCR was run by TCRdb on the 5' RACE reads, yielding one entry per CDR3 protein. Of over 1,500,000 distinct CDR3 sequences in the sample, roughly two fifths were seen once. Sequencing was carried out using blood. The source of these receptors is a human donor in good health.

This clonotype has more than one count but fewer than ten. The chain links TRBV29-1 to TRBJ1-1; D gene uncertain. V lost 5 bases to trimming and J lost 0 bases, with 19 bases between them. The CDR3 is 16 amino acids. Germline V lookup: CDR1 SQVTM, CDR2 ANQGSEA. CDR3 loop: CSVQENWKSMNTEAFF. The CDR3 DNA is TGCAGCGTTCAGGAAAATTGGAAGAGTATGAACACTGAAGCTTTCTTT.

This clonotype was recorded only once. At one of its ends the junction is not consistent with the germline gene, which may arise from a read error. CDR3 protein: CAGSLRTVFNSPLHF. The CDR3 DNA follows: TGTGCCGGCAGTTTACGAACAGTATTTAATTCACCCCTCCACTTT. The rearrangement links TRBV27 to TRBJ1-6; no definite D call. The CDR3 covers 15 residues. In germline, CDR1 is MNHEY, CDR2 SMNVEV (reference sequence).

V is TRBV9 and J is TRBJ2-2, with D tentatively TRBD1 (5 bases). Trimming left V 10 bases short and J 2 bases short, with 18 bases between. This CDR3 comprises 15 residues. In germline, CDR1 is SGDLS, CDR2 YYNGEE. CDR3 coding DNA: TGTGCCTCAAATGCTGGGCAGGGAAACACCGGGGAGCTGTTTTTT. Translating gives CASNAGQGNTGELFF. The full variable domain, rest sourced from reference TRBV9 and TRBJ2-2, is DSGVTQTPKHLITATGQRVTLRCSPRSGDLSVYWYQQSLDQGLQFLIQYYNGEERAKGNILERFSAQQFPDLHSELNLSSLELGDSALYFCASNAGQGNTGELFFGEGSRLTVL.

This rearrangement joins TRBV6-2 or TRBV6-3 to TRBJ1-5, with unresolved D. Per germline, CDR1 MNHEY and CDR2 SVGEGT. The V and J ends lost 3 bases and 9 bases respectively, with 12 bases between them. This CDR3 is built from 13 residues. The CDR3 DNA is TGTGCCAGCAGTTATAATTACGGATGGCCCCAGCATTTT. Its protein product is CASSYNYGWPQHF.

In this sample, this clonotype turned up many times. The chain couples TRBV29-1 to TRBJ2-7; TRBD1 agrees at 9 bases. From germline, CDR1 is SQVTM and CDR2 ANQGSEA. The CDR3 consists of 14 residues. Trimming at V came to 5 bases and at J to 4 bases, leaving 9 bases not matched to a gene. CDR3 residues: CSVNTGGTRYEQYF. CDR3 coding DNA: TGCAGCGTTAATACAGGGGGCACCCGTTACGAGCAGTACTTC.

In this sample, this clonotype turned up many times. In nucleotides, the CDR3 is TGTGCCAGCTCACCAGGGGATGAGCAGTTCTTC. Translation gives CASSPGDEQFF. The chain uses TRBV18 and TRBJ2-1; D call uncertain. The CDR3 length is 11 residues. Trimming took off 2 bases at V and 8 bases at J, with 4 bases between the two ends. Germline lookup yields CDR1 KGHSH and CDR2 LQKENI.

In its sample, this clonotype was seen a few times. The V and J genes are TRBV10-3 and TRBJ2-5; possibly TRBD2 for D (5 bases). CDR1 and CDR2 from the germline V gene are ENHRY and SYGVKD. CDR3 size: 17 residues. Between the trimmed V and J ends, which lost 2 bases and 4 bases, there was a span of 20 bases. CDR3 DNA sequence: TGTGCCATCAGTGAGAAGGGATTGCCCCTCGAGGGAGAGACCCAGTACTTC. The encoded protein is CAISEKGLPLEGETQYF.

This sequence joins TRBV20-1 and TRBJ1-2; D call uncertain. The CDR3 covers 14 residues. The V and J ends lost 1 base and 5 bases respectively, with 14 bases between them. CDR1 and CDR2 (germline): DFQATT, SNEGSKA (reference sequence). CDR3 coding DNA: TGCAGTGCTAGAGTTCCCGGCATACCATATGGCTACACCTTC. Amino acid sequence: CSARVPGIPYGYTF.

The CDR3 DNA reads TGTGCCAGCAGGGTACGCCTAGCGGGGGAAGAGACCCAGTACTTC. Encoded protein: CASRVRLAGEETQYF. The chain couples TRBV12-3 or TRBV12-4 to TRBJ2-5; 10 bases fit TRBD2. The ends lost 6 bases at V and 3 bases at J; junction bases unmatched: 7. The CDR3 has 15 amino acids.